These 23 T cell receptor beta chains originate from one sample sequenced in a study of regulatory T cells in long-lasting Graves disease. Assembly of TCR beta libraries relied on iRepertoire HTBI primers together with Arm-PCR of CDR3 regions. TCRdb called the multiplex PCR reads again in MiXCR, with one record for every CDR3 protein. Here the sample spans 400,000 to 500,000 distinct CDR3 sequences, around 13% being singletons. The time point here: newly diagnosed GD, antithyroid drugs for less than 3 months. Extracted PBMC RNA gave rise to the TCR library. These same data were also listed under a study on T cells in Graves' hyperthyroidism and ophthalmopathy.

Sample: peripheral blood mononuclear cells (PBMCs), taken at new diagnosis, from a patient treated with antithyroid drugs. The origin of the receptors is a woman between 50 and 59 years old with Graves disease.

The chain combines TRBV6-2 or TRBV6-3 with TRBJ2-2, with 9 bases aligning to TRBD2. Per germline, CDR1 MNHEY and CDR2 SVGEGT. Unmatched junction bases numbered 4, after V lost 0 bases and J lost 5 bases. CDR3 size: 16 residues. In DNA, the CDR3 is TGTGCCAGCAGTTACTCCGCGGGAGGGCCTACCGGGGAGCTGTTTTTT. This translates into CASSYSAGGPTGELFF.

The table lists this clonotype with many counts. The rearrangement links TRBV7-8 to TRBJ2-7; 8 positions match TRBD2. Trimming removed 0 bases from V and 5 bases from J; junction bases left unmatched: 9. The germline V gene encodes CDR1 SGHVS and CDR2 FQNEAQ. This CDR3 is built from 16 residues. In DNA form, the CDR3 reads TGTGCCAGCAGCTTAGCGGGACGGGAGGGCCCCAACGAGCAGTACTTC. Amino acid sequence: CASSLAGREGPNEQYF.

This clonotype was recorded a few times. The rearrangement uses TRBV28 and TRBJ1-6, with 7 bases matching TRBD1. The length of the CDR3 is 15 residues. Germline trimming cut 4 bases from V and 1 base from J; bases unmatched to any gene: 1. The germline V gene encodes CDR1 MDHEN and CDR2 SYDVKM. CDR3 sequence reads: CASSSRGSYNSPLHF. The CDR3 bases are TGTGCCAGCAGTTCCAGGGGGTCCTATAATTCACCCCTCCACTTT.

The rearrangement joins TRBV6-1 to TRBJ2-5, with 7 bases identical to TRBD2. CDR1 and CDR2 (germline): MNHNS, SASEGT. Trimming removed 7 bases from V and 2 bases from J; junction bases left unmatched: 7. The CDR3 totals 14 residues. The CDR3: CASTTRDYQETQYF. The CDR3 nucleotides are TGTGCCAGCACCACCCGGGACTATCAAGAGACCCAGTACTTC.

The chain couples TRBV27 to TRBJ1-2; 9 nucleotides line up with TRBD1. V was clipped by 6 bases and J by 6 bases; unmatched bases: 8. This CDR3 has 14 residues. Per the germline V gene, CDR1 is MNHEY and CDR2 is SMNVEV (reference sequence). The DNA of the CDR3 is TGTGCCAGCAGACCACGGGACAGGGTGCATGGCTACACCTTC. Its protein product is CASRPRDRVHGYTF.

There are a few counts of this clonotype. This chain connects TRBV25-1 to TRBJ1-2; 9 nucleotides line up with TRBD1. The germline V gene encodes CDR1 MGHDK and CDR2 SYGVNS. V was clipped by 2 bases and J by 5 bases; unmatched bases: 12. The length of the CDR3 is 17 residues. In nucleotides, the CDR3 is TGTGCCAGCAGTGAAGTCGGGGGAGGACAGGGGATTTATGGCTACACCTTC. Its translation: CASSEVGGGQGIYGYTF.

This clonotype came up many times. The chain carries TRBV29-1 and TRBJ2-7; D gene unclear. Germline V gene sequence: CDR1 SQVTM, CDR2 ANQGSEA. The CDR3 runs 12 residues. Between the trimmed V and J ends, which lost 4 bases and 5 bases, there was a span of 12 bases. For the CDR3, the DNA is TGCAGCGTTGTTTCCAGTTTGCACGAGCAGTACTTC. Translated: CSVVSSLHEQYF.

This clonotype was found many times. The chain has TRBV28 and TRBJ1-2; D is ambiguous. From germline, CDR1 is MDHEN and CDR2 SYDVKM. V was pared by 5 bases and J by 2 bases, with 18 bases between. This CDR3 has 16 amino acids. CDR3 sequence: CASSLYTPQENYGYTF. CDR3 nucleotides: TGTGCCAGCAGTCTATATACCCCACAAGAAAACTATGGCTACACCTTC.

The V and J genes are TRBV5-6 and TRBJ2-5; D is possibly TRBD1 (6 bases). The CDR3 covers 15 residues. V was trimmed by 2 bases and J by 2 bases, leaving 13 bases between them. The germline CDR1 and CDR2 sequences are SGHDT and YYEEEE. Here the CDR3 DNA reads TGTGCCAGCAGCTTCTTTGGGACAAAACAAGAGACCCAGTACTTC. Amino acid sequence: CASSFFGTKQETQYF.

The chain employs TRBV7-9 and TRBJ1-2, with D uncertain. The V end lost 2 bases, the J end lost 4 bases, and 17 bases lay between the germline ends. The germline CDR1 and CDR2 sequences are SEHNR and FQNEAQ (reference sequence). This CDR3 contains 16 residues. The CDR3 region has the DNA TGTGCCAGCAGCTTAATTGACTGGACTGGGCCCTATGGCTACACCTTC. This gives the protein CASSLIDWTGPYGYTF.

The sample holds many counts of this clonotype. One end of the junction does not line up with germline, which may come from a read error. The chain joins TRBV2 to TRBJ1-5; a weak D match, TRBD1 (6 bases). This CDR3 comprises 16 residues. Germline V lookup: CDR1 SNHLY, CDR2 FYNNEI. The CDR3 DNA reads TGCGCCAGCAGTGAATCCCTTGGAGGGGGATATCAGCCCCAGCATTTT. This encodes CASSESLGGGYQPQHF.

This clonotype was found a few times. The chain recombines TRBV19 with TRBJ2-5; the D gene is possibly TRBD1 (6 bases). The germline V gene encodes CDR1 LNHDA and CDR2 SQIVND (reference sequence). This CDR3 region has 16 residues. Trimming removed 4 bases at V and 4 bases at J, with 19 bases between. The CDR3 DNA reads as TGTGCCAGTAGTAAGGGAAACAGGGTACTTCGAGAGACCCAGTACTTC. Residues: CASSKGNRVLRETQYF.

Ten or more counts support this clonotype. CDR3: CASSPVGTDTQYF. CDR3 sequence (DNA): TGTGCCAGCAGCCCCGTCGGCACAGATACGCAGTATTTT. This chain links TRBV3-1 with TRBJ2-3; D ambiguous. The germline V gene encodes CDR1 LGHDT and CDR2 YNNKEL (reference sequence). The length of the CDR3 is 13 residues. With 4 bases removed from V and 1 base from J, the gap between germline ends came to 6 bases.

This clonotype was found many times. The rearrangement uses TRBV11-2 and TRBJ2-7; D remains ambiguous. From germline, CDR1 is SGHAT and CDR2 FQNNGV. Trimming stripped 1 base from V and 2 bases from J, with 9 bases between. The CDR3 extends over 14 amino acids. The chain's CDR3 is CASSLVRNPYEQYF. DNA of the CDR3: TGTGCCAGCAGCTTAGTTAGAAACCCCTACGAGCAGTACTTC. The entire variable domain, with the rest obtained from reference TRBV11-2 and TRBJ2-7, is as follows: EAGVAQSPRYKIIEKRQSVAFWCNPISGHATLYWYQQILGQGPKLLIQFQNNGVVDDSQLPKDRFSAERLKGVDSTLKIQPAKLEDSAVYLCASSLVRNPYEQYFGPGTRLTVT.

This clonotype was found many times. The chain links TRBV7-9 to TRBJ1-1, with TRBD1 as a possible D gene (6 bases). Per germline, CDR1 SEHNR and CDR2 FQNEAQ (reference sequence). This CDR3 has 12 amino acids. V lost 5 bases and J 5 bases, leaving 9 bases between the germline ends. The CDR3 here is CASSRGGTEAFF. As DNA, the CDR3 is TGTGCCAGCAGCAGAGGGGGTACTGAAGCTTTCTTT. The whole variable domain, filled in from reference TRBV7-9 and TRBJ1-1, reads DTGVSQNPRHKITKRGQNVTFRCDPISEHNRLYWYRQTLGQGPEFLTYFQNEAQLEKSRLLSDRFSAERPKGSFSTLEIQRTEQGDSAMYLCASSRGGTEAFFGQGTRLTVV.

This clonotype was observed at least ten times. The V gene is TRBV12-3 or TRBV12-4, the J gene TRBJ1-1; possibly TRBD1 for D (5 bases). The CDR3 extends over 14 amino acids. V lost 8 bases and J lost 4, with 17 bases in between. The CDR3 DNA follows: TGTGCCAGCTTTCCGCAGGGAGGTGGCACTGAAGCTTTCTTT. Its translation: CASFPQGGGTEAFF.

V usage is TRBV4-2 and J usage is TRBJ2-7; TRBD1 aligns across 8 bases. After removal of 0 bases from V and 5 bases from J, the junction contained 6 bases not matched to a gene. In germline, CDR1 is LGHNA, CDR2 YNFKEQ. The CDR3 spans 15 residues. The CDR3 DNA follows: TGTGCCAGCAGCCAAGAGGGCAGGGGGCACGACGAGCAGTACTTC. Translating gives CASSQEGRGHDEQYF.

This clonotype was recorded at least ten times. The chain's CDR3 is CATSGPDTDESSYNEQFF. The CDR3 DNA reads as TGTGCCACCAGTGGACCCGACACCGATGAGAGCTCCTACAATGAGCAGTTCTTC. The V gene is TRBV24-1, the J gene TRBJ2-1; no definite D call. Trimming cost V 5 bases and J 0 bases, with 19 bases left between them. Germline lookup yields CDR1 KGHDR and CDR2 SFDVKD. This CDR3 contains 18 residues.

This clonotype was recorded at least ten times. V is TRBV20-1 and J is TRBJ2-1; 10 bases map to TRBD2. This CDR3 comprises 15 residues. Germline CDR1 DFQATT, CDR2 SNEGSKA (reference sequence). V lost 6 bases and J lost 6; bases outside the gene matches: 11. In DNA form, the CDR3 reads TGCAGTGCCGCCCTAGCGGGAGTTCTTCTCAATGAGCAGTTCTTC. It translates to CSAALAGVLLNEQFF.

This clonotype has more than one count but fewer than ten. This chain joins TRBV5-1 and TRBJ2-2, with D hard to call. In germline, CDR1 is SGHRS, CDR2 YFSETQ. Trimming cost V 3 bases and J 0 bases, with 15 bases left between them. The CDR3 sequence is 17 residues long. This chain's CDR3 is CASSSPSTAANTGELFF. CDR3 DNA: TGCGCCAGCAGCTCACCCAGCACGGCCGCGAACACCGGGGAGCTGTTTTTT. Using reference TRBV5-1 and TRBJ2-2 for the parts outside the CDR3, the full variable domain is KAGVTQTPRYLIKTRGQQVTLSCSPISGHRSVSWYQQTPGQGLQFLFEYFSETQRNKGNFPGRFSGRQFSNSRSEMNVSTLELGDSALYLCASSSPSTAANTGELFFGEGSRLTVL.

This rearrangement joins TRBV25-1 to TRBJ2-2; TRBD1 matches at 8 bases. Losses at the gene ends were 6 bases for V and 5 bases for J; bases not matched to a gene: 8. CDR3 size: 15 residues. CDR1 and CDR2 from the germline V gene are MGHDK and SYGVNS. CDR3 sequence reads: CASRSDRVRTGELFF. The CDR3 DNA reads as TGTGCCAGCAGATCGGACAGGGTTCGTACCGGGGAGCTGTTTTTT.

J is TRBJ1-5 and V is TRBV30; possible D gene TRBD1, 5 bases. Per germline, CDR1 GTSNPN and CDR2 SVGIG (reference sequence). The CDR3 spans 15 residues. Trimming took off 2 bases at V and 7 bases at J, with 18 bases between the two ends. The CDR3 DNA reads TGTGCCTGGAGTCGGATAGGCGGGACGGGACAGCCCCAGCATTTT. This translates into CAWSRIGGTGQPQHF.

J is TRBJ1-5 and V is TRBV20-1; maybe TRBD1 (6 bases). Germline V lookup: CDR1 DFQATT, CDR2 SNEGSKA (reference sequence). The ends were cut back, 5 bases at V and 6 bases at J, with 14 bases in the middle. The CDR3 spans 13 residues. CDR3 amino acids: CSAHTGRAQPQHF. CDR3 coding DNA: TGCAGTGCTCATACAGGGAGGGCTCAGCCCCAGCATTTT.